Below, 5 T cell receptor beta chains from the same sample are listed, as sequenced in a study of blood T cell repertoires in COVID-19. Sequencing used immunoSEQ multiplex PCR; TCRdb keeps in-frame clones, though not all of them. Of 63,000 or so clones detected, 65% to 85% appear once; the ten largest clones hold about 38%. The sequencing sample was made of peripheral blood. These receptors came from a human donor in a cohort sampled during active COVID-19.

The chain couples TRBV3-1 (or the pseudogene TRBV3-2) to TRBJ2-7, with D perhaps TRBD2 (5 bases). Germline CDR1 is LGHDT and CDR2 is YNNKEL (reference sequence). The CDR3 length is 13 residues. V dropped 1 base and J dropped 5 bases, with 9 bases sitting between them. The CDR3 spells CASSQVGRDEQYF. CDR3 nucleotides: TGTGCCAGCAGCCAAGTAGGGCGGGACGAGCAGTACTTC.

The V and J genes are TRBV24-1 and TRBJ2-3; 12 bases are a match to TRBD1. CDR3 length equals 17 residues. V trimming: 0 bases; J trimming: 5 bases; junction bases outside the gene matches: 5. Germline V gene lookup returns CDR1 KGHDR and CDR2 SFDVKD. For the CDR3, the DNA is TGTGCCACCAGTGATTTGGGGGGACAGGGGGCAAGAGATACGCAGTATTTT. Translated, it gives CATSDLGGQGARDTQYF.

V is TRBV6-5 and J is TRBJ1-3; D perhaps matches TRBD1 (5 bases). V was shortened by 6 bases and J by 2 bases, with 11 bases between the two germline ends. Per the germline V gene, CDR1 is MNHEY and CDR2 is SVGAGI. CDR3 size: 14 residues. CDR3 bases: TGTGCCAGCAGGCATCAGGGTCCTGGAAACACCATATATTTT. Residues: CASRHQGPGNTIYF.

The V gene is TRBV7-8, the J gene TRBJ2-7, with D maybe TRBD1 (6 bases). Germline assignment: CDR1 SGHVS and CDR2 FQNEAQ. The V end was cut by 5 bases, the J end by 0 bases, with 14 bases between. The CDR3 is 15 residues long. CDR3 sequence reads: CASSPRDIFSYEQYF. The CDR3 coding sequence is TGTGCCAGCAGCCCTCGGGACATTTTCTCCTACGAGCAGTACTTC. The variable domain in full, with the rest retrieved from reference TRBV7-8 and TRBJ2-7, is GAGVSQSPRYKVAKRGQDVALRCDPISGHVSLFWYQQALGQGPEFLTYFQNEAQLDKSGLPSDRFFAERPEGSVSTLKIQRTQQEDSAVYLCASSPRDIFSYEQYFGPGTRLTVT.

This chain uses TRBV18 with TRBJ1-6; the D gene is possibly TRBD1 (6 bases). The CDR3 contains 15 residues. Trimming took off 3 bases at V and 5 bases at J, with 11 bases between the two ends. Looked up from germline, CDR1 is KGHSH and CDR2 is LQKENI. The CDR3 coding sequence is TGTGCCAGCTCACCCGGCAGGGGCCATAATTCACCCCTCCACTTT. Protein product: CASSPGRGHNSPLHF.